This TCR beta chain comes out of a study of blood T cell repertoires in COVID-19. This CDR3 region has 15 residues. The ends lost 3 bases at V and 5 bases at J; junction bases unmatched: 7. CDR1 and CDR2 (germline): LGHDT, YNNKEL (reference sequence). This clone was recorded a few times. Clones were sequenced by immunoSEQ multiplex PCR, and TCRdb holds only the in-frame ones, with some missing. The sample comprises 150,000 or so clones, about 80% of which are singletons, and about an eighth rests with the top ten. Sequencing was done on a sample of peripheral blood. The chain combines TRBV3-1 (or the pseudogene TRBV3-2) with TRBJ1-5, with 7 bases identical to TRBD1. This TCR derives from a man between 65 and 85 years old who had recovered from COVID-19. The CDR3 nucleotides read TGTGCCAGCAGCCAGACAGGGTTGGGTGATCAGCCCCAGCATTTT. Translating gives CASSQTGLGDQPQHF.